This T cell receptor beta chain was captured in a study of blood T cell repertoires in COVID-19. Study overall: Samples representing acute and convalescent COVID-19 were sourced from the United States, Italy and Spain. Sample material is recorded as cDNA or gDNA derived from T cells, B-cell-depleted T cells, or PBMCs.

Authors' methods: Cell counts per sample came from amplifying reference gene primers. Produced via immunoSEQ multiplex PCR; TCRdb's table is partial and in-frame only. That table supplies the V and J calls and clone size; D and trimming were determined from the DNA. Of about 110,000 clones in the sample, over 75% were seen once. V lost 4 bases, J lost 3 bases, and 10 bases stayed unmatched. Germline assignment: CDR1 KGHDR and CDR2 SFDVKD. The CDR3 is made up of 17 amino acids. Sequencing used peripheral blood. The clonotype was recovered from a man in his 70s with active or convalescent COVID-19. The chain uses TRBV24-1 and TRBJ2-3; 9 bases match TRBD2. The CDR3 here is CATSDPILAGATDTQYF. The CDR3 DNA sequence: TGTGCCACCAGTGACCCCATACTAGCGGGCGCTACAGATACGCAGTATTTT.